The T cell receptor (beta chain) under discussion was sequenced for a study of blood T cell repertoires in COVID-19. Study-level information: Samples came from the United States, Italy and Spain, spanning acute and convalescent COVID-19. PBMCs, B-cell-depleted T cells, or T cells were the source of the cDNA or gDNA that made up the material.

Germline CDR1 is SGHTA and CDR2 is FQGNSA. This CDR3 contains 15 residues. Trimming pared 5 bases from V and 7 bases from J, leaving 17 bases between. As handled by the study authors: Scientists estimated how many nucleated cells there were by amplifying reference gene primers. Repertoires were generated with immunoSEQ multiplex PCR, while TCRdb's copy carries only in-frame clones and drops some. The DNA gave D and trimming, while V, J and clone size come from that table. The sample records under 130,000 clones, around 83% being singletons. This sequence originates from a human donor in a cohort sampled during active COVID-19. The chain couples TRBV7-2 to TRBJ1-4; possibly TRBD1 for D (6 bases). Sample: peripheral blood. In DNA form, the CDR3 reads TGTGCCAGCAGCCTAAACAGGGATGGGAGTGAAAAACTGTTTTTT. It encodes CASSLNRDGSEKLFF.